This TCR beta chain was sequenced during a study of brain T cells in children with intractable seizures. Study conclusions and caveats: Absence of clones before surgery may stem from lower sequencing depth. Patients' HCMV serostatus was unknown; virus specificity rests on CDR3 similarity alone.

TCRdb's copy holds only in-frame clones and misses some; the assay was immunoSEQ multiplex PCR. Of some 41,000 clones listed, about 93% are singletons. J was trimmed by 7 bases and V by 0 bases; bases with no gene match: 0. The CDR3 totals 14 residues. In germline, CDR1 is SGHRS, CDR2 YFSETQ. As concerns this clone: Its antigen is unidentified.

Sequencing was limited to surgery cases with top T cell transcript signatures in brain tissue. Sequences were derived from peripheral blood, sampled at surgery. The receptor was derived from a girl aged 2 to 9 with tuberous sclerosis and intractable seizures. The rearrangement uses TRBV5-1 and TRBJ1-6; 8 bases fit TRBD1. The DNA of the CDR3 is TGCGCCAGCAGCTTGGGGACAGGGAATTCACCCCTCCACTTT. Its translation: CASSLGTGNSPLHF.